The rows below give T cell receptor beta chains drawn from one sample of a study of PD-L1 blockade in urothelial cancer. TCRdb's copy holds only in-frame clones and misses some; the assay was immunoSEQ multiplex PCR. The table lists about 120,000 clones, 86% of them singletons, with roughly 2.3% in the top ten. Sequenced here: PBMCs, sampled around atezolizumab (anti-PD-L1) treatment. The source is a man between 45 and 60 years old with urothelial cancer. Each CDR3 is given without its conserved first and last residue. Each record gives: J gene, V gene, CDR3 protein.

j_call: TRBJ2-3; v_call: TRBV6-5; cdr3_aa: ASKTGVSSDTQY
j_call: TRBJ2-1; v_call: TRBV10-3; cdr3_aa: AISDHTSGGAYNEQF
j_call: TRBJ2-6; v_call: TRBV6-6; cdr3_aa: ASASSSGANVLT
j_call: TRBJ1-2; v_call: TRBV28; cdr3_aa: ASAPGTGNGYT
j_call: TRBJ2-7; v_call: TRBV11-3; cdr3_aa: ASSRDSSYEQY
j_call: TRBJ2-2; v_call: TRBV7-9; cdr3_aa: ASRPGTSGRSGELF
j_call: TRBJ1-4; v_call: TRBV28; cdr3_aa: ASRIDRVPNEKLF
j_call: TRBJ1-2; v_call: TRBV5-6; cdr3_aa: ASRTQSINYGYT
j_call: TRBJ2-2; v_call: TRBV27; cdr3_aa: ATFSGRVGTGELF
j_call: TRBJ1-1; v_call: TRBV18; cdr3_aa: ASSLQDREAF
j_call: TRBJ1-2; v_call: TRBV5-5; cdr3_aa: ASSLDVGRWGYT
j_call: TRBJ2-3; v_call: TRBV11-3; cdr3_aa: ASSLQGPTDTQY
j_call: TRBJ2-3; v_call: TRBV9; cdr3_aa: ASSPRQGSTDTQY
j_call: TRBJ2-1; v_call: TRBV5-1; cdr3_aa: ASSLASYVANEQF
j_call: TRBJ1-6; v_call: TRBV7-2; cdr3_aa: ASRKTGTGTSPLH
j_call: TRBJ2-1; v_call: TRBV5-1; cdr3_aa: ASSYSLDSYNEQF
j_call: TRBJ1-1; v_call: TRBV5-4; cdr3_aa: ASSEQLNTEAF
j_call: TRBJ2-7; v_call: TRBV7-3; cdr3_aa: ASSPGHSSYEQY
j_call: TRBJ1-1; v_call: TRBV19; cdr3_aa: ASSIDRRGRGTEAF
j_call: TRBJ2-5; v_call: TRBV11-3; cdr3_aa: ASSPRGLSQETQY
j_call: TRBJ2-1; v_call: TRBV10-3; cdr3_aa: AINSGRANNEQF
j_call: TRBJ2-1; v_call: TRBV7-9; cdr3_aa: ASSQEAWVYSYNEQF
j_call: TRBJ1-5; v_call: TRBV6-6; cdr3_aa: ASRIGENSNQPQH
j_call: TRBJ2-2; v_call: TRBV10-3; cdr3_aa: AIRGQTNTGELF
j_call: TRBJ1-4; v_call: TRBV18; cdr3_aa: ASSQQGTNEKLF
j_call: TRBJ1-6; v_call: TRBV27; cdr3_aa: ASSQGSDNSPLH
j_call: TRBJ2-7; v_call: TRBV11-2; cdr3_aa: ASSPRTSGRVEQY
j_call: TRBJ1-6; v_call: TRBV7-2; cdr3_aa: ASSLVRTGYSPLH
j_call: TRBJ2-3; v_call: TRBV19; cdr3_aa: ASSIGDTGRDTQY
j_call: TRBJ2-2; v_call: TRBV21-1; cdr3_aa: ASSNATSSAGELF
j_call: TRBJ2-5; v_call: TRBV28; cdr3_aa: ASTSRGRQETQY
j_call: TRBJ1-5; v_call: TRBV28; cdr3_aa: ASSLLLGDNQPQH
j_call: TRBJ1-4; v_call: TRBV5-1; cdr3_aa: ASSPTGPTNEKLF
j_call: TRBJ2-7; v_call: TRBV9; cdr3_aa: ASSRSTSGTYEQY
j_call: TRBJ2-1; v_call: TRBV14; cdr3_aa: ASSQGQGRGEQF
j_call: TRBJ1-6; v_call: TRBV15; cdr3_aa: ATSRDRRGRSYNSPLH
j_call: TRBJ2-5; v_call: TRBV6-1; cdr3_aa: ASSEGVGRETQY